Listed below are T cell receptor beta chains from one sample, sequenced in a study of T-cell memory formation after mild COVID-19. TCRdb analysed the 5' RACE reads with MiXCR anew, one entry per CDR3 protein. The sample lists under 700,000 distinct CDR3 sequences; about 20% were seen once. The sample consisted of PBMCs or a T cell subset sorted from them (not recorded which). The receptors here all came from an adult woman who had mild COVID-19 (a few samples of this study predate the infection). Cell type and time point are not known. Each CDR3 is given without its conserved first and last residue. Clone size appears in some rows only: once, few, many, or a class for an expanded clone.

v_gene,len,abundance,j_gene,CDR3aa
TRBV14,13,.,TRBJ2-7,ASSQIAGASYEQY
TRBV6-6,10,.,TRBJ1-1,ASSPGFAEAF
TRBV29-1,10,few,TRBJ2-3,SVVTNTDTQY
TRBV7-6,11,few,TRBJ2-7,ASSTRPAYEQY
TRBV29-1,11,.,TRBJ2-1,SVLLAGHFTLF
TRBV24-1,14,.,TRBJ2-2,ATSDWGGQNTGELF
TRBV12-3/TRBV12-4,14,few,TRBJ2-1,ASRAPSSGRYDEQF
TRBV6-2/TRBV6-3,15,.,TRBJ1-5,ASSYEAGGNPNQPQH
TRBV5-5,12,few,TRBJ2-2,ASSLAAYAGELF
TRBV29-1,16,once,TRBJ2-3,SVENSGGGFIGTDTQY
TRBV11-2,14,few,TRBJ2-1,ASSLGQGERYNEQF
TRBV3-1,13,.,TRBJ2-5,ASSQEFSLAGAQY
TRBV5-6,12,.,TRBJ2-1,ASSLRMAAPGEF
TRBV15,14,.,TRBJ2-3,ATSRDVREFRDTQY
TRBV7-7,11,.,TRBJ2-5,ASSGWGEETQY
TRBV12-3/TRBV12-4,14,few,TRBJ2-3,ASSPPGGTSTDTQY
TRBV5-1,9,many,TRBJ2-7,ASSDSYEQY
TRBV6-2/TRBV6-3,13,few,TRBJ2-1,ASSQLAPLYNEQF
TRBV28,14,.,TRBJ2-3,ASSLESVSSTDTQY
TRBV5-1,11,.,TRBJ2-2,ASRLGTGGELF
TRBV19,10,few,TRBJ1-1,ASSREVNEAF
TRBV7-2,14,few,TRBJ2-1,ASSPSSGRAMGEQF
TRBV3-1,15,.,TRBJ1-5,ASSQDSIGYSNQPQH
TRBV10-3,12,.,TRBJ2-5,ATGDSDLQETQY
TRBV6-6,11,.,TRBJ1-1,ASFWGTNTEAF
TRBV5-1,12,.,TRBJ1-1,ASSPEGSGRQAF
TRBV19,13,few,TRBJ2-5,ASSIGLAGDETQY
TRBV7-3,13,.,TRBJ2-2,ASSSAGTNPGELF
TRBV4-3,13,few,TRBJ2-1,ASSHDRGPYNEQF
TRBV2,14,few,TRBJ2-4,ASSVAGGLAKNIQY
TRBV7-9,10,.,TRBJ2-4,ASSFAGDIQY
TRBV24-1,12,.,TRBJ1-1,ATRSTGVNTEAF
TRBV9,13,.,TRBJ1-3,ASSVEISSGNTIY
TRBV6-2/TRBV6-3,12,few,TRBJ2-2,ASRLAGDIGELF
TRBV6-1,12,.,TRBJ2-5,ASSIRVPQETQY
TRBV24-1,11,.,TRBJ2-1,ATSVHGGTEQF
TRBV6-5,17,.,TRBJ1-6,ASSYYRGAKGSYNSPLH
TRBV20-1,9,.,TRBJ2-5,SASQRETQY
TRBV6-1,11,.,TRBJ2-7,ASRGLATYEQY
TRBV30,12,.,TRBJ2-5,ACTRGSWGETQY
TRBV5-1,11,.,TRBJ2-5,ASQTGDRETQY
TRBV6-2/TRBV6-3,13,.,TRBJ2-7,ASRRGQGSTYEQY
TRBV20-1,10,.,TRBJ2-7,SADDSSYEQY
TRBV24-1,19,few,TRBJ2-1,ATSDFALGTGDSFGYNEQF
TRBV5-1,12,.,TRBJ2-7,ASSVTSGGREQY
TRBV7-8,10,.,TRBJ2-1,ASSLVAGVAF
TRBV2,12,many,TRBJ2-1,ASSVSGGLNEQF
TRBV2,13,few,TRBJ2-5,ASSGQAVREETQY
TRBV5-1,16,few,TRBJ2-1,ASSRGYGGVASYNEQF
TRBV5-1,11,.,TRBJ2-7,ASSHRGDYEQY
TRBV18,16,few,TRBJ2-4,ASSPASGGAASKNIQY
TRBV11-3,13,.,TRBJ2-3,ASSLDGQATDTQY
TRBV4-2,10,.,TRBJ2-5,ASRGKEETQY